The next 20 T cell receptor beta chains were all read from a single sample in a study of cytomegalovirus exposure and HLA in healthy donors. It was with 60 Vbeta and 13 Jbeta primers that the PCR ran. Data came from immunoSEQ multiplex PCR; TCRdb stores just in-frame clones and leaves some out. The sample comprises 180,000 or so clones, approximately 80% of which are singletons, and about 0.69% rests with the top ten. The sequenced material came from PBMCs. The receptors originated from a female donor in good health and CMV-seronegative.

CDR3 bases: TGTGCCAGCAGCTTAGCCACACAGGGGGCAGACTATGGCTACACCTTC. Translation: CASSLATQGADYGYTF. The chain carries TRBV7-6 and TRBJ1-2, with 9 bases aligning to TRBD1. V was clipped by 0 bases and J by 3 bases; unmatched bases: 5. Germline V gene data show CDR1 as SGHVS and CDR2 as FNYEAQ. The CDR3 is 16 amino acids.

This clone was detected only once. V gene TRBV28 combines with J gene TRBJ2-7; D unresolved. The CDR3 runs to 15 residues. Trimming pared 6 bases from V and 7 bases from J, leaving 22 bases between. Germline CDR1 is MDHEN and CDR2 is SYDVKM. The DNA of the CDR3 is TGTGCCAGCAGGTCTCAGATCCGGTCAGGCTCTGAGCAGTACTTC. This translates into CASRSQIRSGSEQYF. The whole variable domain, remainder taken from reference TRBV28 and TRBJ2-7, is DVKVTQSSRYLVKRTGEKVFLECVQDMDHENMFWYRQDPGLGLRLIYFSYDVKMKEKGDIPEGYSVSREKKERFSLILESASTNQTSMYLCASRSQIRSGSEQYFGPGTRLTVT.

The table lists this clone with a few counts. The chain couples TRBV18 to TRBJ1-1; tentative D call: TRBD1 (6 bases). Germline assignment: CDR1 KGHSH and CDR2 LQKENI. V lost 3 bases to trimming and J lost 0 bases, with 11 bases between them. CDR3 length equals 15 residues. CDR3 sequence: CASSPLEGVNTEAFF. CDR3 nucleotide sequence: TGTGCCAGCTCACCCCTTGAGGGGGTGAACACTGAAGCTTTCTTT.

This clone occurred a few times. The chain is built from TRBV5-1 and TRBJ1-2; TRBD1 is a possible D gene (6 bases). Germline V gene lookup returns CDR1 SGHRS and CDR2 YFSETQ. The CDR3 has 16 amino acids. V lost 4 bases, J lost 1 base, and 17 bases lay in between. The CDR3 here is CASSPRGGGSNYGYTF. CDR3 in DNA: TGCGCCAGCAGCCCCAGGGGAGGGGGTAGTAACTATGGCTACACCTTC.

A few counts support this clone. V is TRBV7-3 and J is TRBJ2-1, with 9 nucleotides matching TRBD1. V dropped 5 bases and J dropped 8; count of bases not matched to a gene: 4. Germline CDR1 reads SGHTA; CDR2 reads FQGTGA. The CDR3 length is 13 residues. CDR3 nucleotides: TGTGCCAGCAGCCCGGGACAGGGCTATGAGCAGTTCTTC. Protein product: CASSPGQGYEQFF.

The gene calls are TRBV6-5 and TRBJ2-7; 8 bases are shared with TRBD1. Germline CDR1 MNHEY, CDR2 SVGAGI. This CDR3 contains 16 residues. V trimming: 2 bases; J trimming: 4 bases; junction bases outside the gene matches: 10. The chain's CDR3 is CASSYTLTGTGYEQYF. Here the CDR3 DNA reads TGTGCCAGCAGTTACACTCTGACCGGGACAGGATACGAGCAGTACTTC.

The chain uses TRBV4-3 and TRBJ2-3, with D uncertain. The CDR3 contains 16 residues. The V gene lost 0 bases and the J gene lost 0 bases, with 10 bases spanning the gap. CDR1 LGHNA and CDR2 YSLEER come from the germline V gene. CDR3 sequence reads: CASSQDQYSSTDTQYF. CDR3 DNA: TGCGCCAGCAGCCAAGATCAGTACAGTAGCACAGATACGCAGTATTTT.

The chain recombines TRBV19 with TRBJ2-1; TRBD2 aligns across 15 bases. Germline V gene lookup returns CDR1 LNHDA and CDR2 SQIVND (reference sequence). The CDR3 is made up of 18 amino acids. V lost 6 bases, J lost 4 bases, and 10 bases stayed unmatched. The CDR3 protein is CASSRTSGRAAIYNEQFF. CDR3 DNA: TGTGCCAGTAGCCGGACTAGCGGGAGGGCCGCTATATACAATGAGCAGTTCTTC.

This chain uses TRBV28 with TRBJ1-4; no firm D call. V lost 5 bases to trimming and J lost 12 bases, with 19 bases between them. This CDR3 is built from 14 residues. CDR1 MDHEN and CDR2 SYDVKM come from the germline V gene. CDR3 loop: CASSPDGRGRELFF. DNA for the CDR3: TGTGCCAGCAGTCCGGACGGGAGAGGGAGAGAACTGTTTTTT.

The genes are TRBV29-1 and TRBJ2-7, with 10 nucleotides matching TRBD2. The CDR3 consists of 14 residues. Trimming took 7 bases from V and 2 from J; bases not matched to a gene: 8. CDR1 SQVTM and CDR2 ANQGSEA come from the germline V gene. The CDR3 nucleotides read TGCAGCGCGGCTAGCGGGGGATACGCCTACGAGCAGTACTTC. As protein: CSAASGGYAYEQYF.

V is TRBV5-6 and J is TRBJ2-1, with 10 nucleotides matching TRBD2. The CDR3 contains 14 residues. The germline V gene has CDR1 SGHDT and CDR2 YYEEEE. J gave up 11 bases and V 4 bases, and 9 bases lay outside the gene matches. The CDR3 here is CASSPLLAGRQQFF. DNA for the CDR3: TGTGCCAGCAGCCCACTACTAGCGGGGCGACAGCAGTTCTTC.

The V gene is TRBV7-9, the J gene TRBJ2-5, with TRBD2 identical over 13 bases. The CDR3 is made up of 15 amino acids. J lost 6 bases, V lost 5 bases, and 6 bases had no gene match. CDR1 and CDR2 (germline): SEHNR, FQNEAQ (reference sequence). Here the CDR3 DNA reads TGTGCCAGCAGCCCCAGGGGACTAGCGGGGCAGACCCAGTACTTC. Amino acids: CASSPRGLAGQTQYF.

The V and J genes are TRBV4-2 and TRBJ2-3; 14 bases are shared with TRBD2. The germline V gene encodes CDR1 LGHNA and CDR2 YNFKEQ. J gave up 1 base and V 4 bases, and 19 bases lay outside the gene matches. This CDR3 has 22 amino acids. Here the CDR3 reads CASSLLHLPGLAGASGTDTQYF. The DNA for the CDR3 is TGTGCCAGCAGCCTCCTACACCTCCCGGGACTAGCGGGGGCCTCGGGCACAGATACGCAGTATTTT.

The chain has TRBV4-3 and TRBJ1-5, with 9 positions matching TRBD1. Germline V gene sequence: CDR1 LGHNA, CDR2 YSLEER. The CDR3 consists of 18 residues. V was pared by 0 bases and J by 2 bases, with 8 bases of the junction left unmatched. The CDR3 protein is CASSQDLTGGLGNQPQHF. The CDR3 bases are TGCGCCAGCAGCCAAGATTTGACAGGGGGATTGGGCAATCAGCCCCAGCATTTT.

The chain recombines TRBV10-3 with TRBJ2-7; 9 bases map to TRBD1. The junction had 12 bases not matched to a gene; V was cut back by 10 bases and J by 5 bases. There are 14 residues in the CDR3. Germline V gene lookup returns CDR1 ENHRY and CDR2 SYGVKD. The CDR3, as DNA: TGTGCCACCATTCCGGGGACAGGGAACGACGAGCAGTACTTC. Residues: CATIPGTGNDEQYF.

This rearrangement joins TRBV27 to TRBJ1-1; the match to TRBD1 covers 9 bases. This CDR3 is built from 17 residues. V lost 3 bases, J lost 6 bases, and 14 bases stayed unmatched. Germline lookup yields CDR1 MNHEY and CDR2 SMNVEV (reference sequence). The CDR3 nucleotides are TGTGCCAGCAGTTTTGGGGACAGGGTCTCGTTTATGGCTGAAGCTTTCTTT. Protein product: CASSFGDRVSFMAEAFF.

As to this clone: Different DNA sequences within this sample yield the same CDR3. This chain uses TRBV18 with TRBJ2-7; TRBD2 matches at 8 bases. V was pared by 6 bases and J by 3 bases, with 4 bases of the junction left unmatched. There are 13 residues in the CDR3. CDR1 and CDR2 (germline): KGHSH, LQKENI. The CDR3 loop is CASSLREGYEQYF. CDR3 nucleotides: TGTGCCAGCTCTCTTCGGGAGGGCTACGAGCAGTACTTC.

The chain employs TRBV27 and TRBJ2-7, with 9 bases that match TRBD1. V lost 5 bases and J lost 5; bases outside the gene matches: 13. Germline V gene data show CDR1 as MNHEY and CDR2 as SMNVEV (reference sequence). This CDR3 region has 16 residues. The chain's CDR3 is CASSQNGQGMMDEQYF. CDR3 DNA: TGTGCCAGCAGTCAAAACGGACAGGGGATGATGGACGAGCAGTACTTC.

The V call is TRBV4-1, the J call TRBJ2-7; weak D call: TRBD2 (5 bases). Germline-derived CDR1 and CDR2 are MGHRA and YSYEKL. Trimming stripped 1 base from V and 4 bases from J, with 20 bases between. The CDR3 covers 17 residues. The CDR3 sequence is CASSQGGNPNGKYEQYF. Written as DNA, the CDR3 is TGCGCCAGCAGCCAAGGGGGAAATCCAAACGGGAAATACGAGCAGTACTTC.

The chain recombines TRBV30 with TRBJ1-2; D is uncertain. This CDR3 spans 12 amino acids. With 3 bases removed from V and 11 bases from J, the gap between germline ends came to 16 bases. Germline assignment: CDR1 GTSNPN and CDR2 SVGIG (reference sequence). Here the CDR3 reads CAWSPSVGGYTF. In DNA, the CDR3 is TGTGCCTGGAGCCCGTCGGTGGGAGGGTACACCTTC.